This T cell receptor beta chain was recorded in a study of CD8+ T cells in alopecia areata (dated 2018 in TCRdb). A note on the overall study: The treated patients, all with moderate-to-severe alopecia areata, were enrolled in an open-label pilot trial of oral tofacitinib given at 5 to 10 mg twice daily. Tofacitinib was given for 6 to 18 months, followed by 6 months of follow-up off drug to assess delayed response and recurrence. Disease severity in treated patients was measured with the SALT score, which quantifies the percentage of affected scalp surface area. In both human patients and the C3H/HeJ mouse model, the study applied high-throughput TCRbeta sequencing to look at T cell clonal expansion in alopecia areata. Scalp tissue and sorted CD4+ and CD8+ peripheral blood T cells from patchy and totalis/universalis alopecia areata patients and from healthy controls were covered by human TCRbeta sequencing. Biopsies were taken from tofacitinib-treated patients at baseline and again at 4 and 24 weeks into treatment, and several of those patients also had a later scalp biopsy. Clonality in the scalp was compared among normal scalp (n=4), patchy alopecia areata scalp (n=8), and alopecia totalis/universalis scalp (n=8). RNA was extracted with the PAXgene miRNA kit for fixed scalp, the miRNeasy kit for PBMCs, and the RNeasy kit for mouse skin. Amplification of TCRbeta CDR3 regions was done by immunoSEQ multiplex PCR using 35 Vbeta forward primers and 13 Jbeta reverse primers.

To note about this clone: Its antigen specificity is not known. The record has no base qualities; no much larger clone is one base away.

The investigation overall reported the following: TCR sequences shared between patients were less clear than in mice, possibly partly because of HLA diversity in the patient population. Because the treated cohort was small and had only one nonresponder, larger studies are needed to examine links between baseline CD8+ expansion and response. Compared with normal scalp, lesional scalp, particularly in alopecia totalis/universalis, had higher clonality and more expanded CD8+ clones, which suggests antigenic drive. Many expanded lesional clones persisted in scalp and blood during tofacitinib treatment, which may partly explain relapse after stopping treatment. Tofacitinib significantly lowered scalp clonality and the number of expanded CD8+ clones among the top 100 scalp clones. Unlike mouse skin, where gammadelta T cells dominate, normal human skin contains resident alphabeta T cells that get sequenced too, which complicates analysis of the scalp TCR repertoire.

From the germline V gene (reference sequence), CDR1 is MNHEY and CDR2 is SMNVEV. The trim is 3 bases for V and 6 bases for J, with a gap of 3 bases between the germline ends. The CDR3 measures 11 amino acids from cysteine to phenylalanine. Left in the record is the CDR3 DNA by itself, 33 bases read in frame from the first base. Per the publication, the time point label means: more than three weeks on oral tofacitinib. The sample's treatment or condition label, in plain terms: oral pan-JAK inhibitor, 5-10 mg twice daily. Lesional scalp punch biopsies and peripheral blood were obtained from alopecia areata patients. PBMCs were isolated by density centrifugation and stained for CD3, CD4 and CD8, and CD4+ and CD8+ T cells were sorted on a FACSAria. The library was prepared using the immunoSEQ multiplex PCR assay. RNA was extracted from all samples and reverse transcribed into cDNA as template for TCR sequencing. First-strand cDNA was synthesized using SuperScript III with a 2:1 mix of oligo-dT and random hexamers. Amplification bias was assessed with a synthetic immune receptor repertoire, and residual bias was removed computationally. The original pipeline was this. Raw reads were preprocessed to remove errors, and CDR3 was defined according to IMGT conventions as the region from the conserved cysteine to phenylalanine. Clonality was computed as 1 minus the Shannon entropy, with the entropy normalized by log2 of the number of productive unique TCRs. CD4 or CD8 identity of scalp clones was inferred by cross-referencing scalp TCRbeta sequences with sorted blood CD4 and CD8 repertoires. The clones in this table, taken by TCRdb from immuneACCESS, are in-frame only. Not every clone is retained; where verified, under half of the shortfall comes from an unresolved V gene, and the cause of the rest is unknown. D and trimming were read from the DNA, whereas the V and J calls and clone size are those reported in that table. This sample holds 110,000 to 150,000 clones; roughly 54% were observed only once. The top ten clones comprise 15% to 20% of the sample.

The sequencing here drew on CD8+ T cells sorted from blood, taken at week 4, from a patient treated with tofacitinib. The chain is assembled from TRBV27 and TRBJ2-1; no D gene call is confident. The TCR comes from a human donor with alopecia areata. The CDR3 region: CASSFGNEQFF. The bases read TGTGCCAGCAGTTTCGGCAATGAGCAGTTCTTC.